Presented here are 19 T cell receptor beta chains from one specimen sequenced in a study of beta chain features in type 1 diabetes. The study reverse transcribed the entire isolated RNA, so it sequenced expressed TCRB transcripts. Here immunoSEQ multiplex PCR was the method, and the copy in TCRdb shows in-frame clones only, minus some. The top ten clones hold approximately 0.7% of a sample with 100,000 to 150,000 clones, 7.5% to 9.5% of them seen once. Study-wide points: All four CD4+ subsets of Type 1 diabetes patients contained TCRB CDR3s that were moderately but significantly shorter.

No antigen has been assigned to these receptors. Sequenced: central memory CD4+ T cells from blood. The receptor set was obtained from a young man with type 1 diabetes.

This clone was seen a few times. V and J are TRBV5-5 and TRBJ2-7; 7 nucleotides line up with TRBD2. Germline trimming cut 4 bases from V and 5 bases from J; bases unmatched to any gene: 12. Germline lookup yields CDR1 SGHKS and CDR2 YYEKEE (reference sequence). This CDR3 contains 15 residues. CDR3 sequence: CASSTRTSQRNEQYF. The DNA of the CDR3 is TGTGCCAGCAGCACCCGGACTAGTCAAAGAAACGAGCAGTACTTC.

This clone was counted a few times. This chain uses TRBV5-4 with TRBJ1-6; D perhaps matches TRBD1 (6 bases). V was trimmed by 4 bases and J by 13 bases, leaving 15 bases between them. This CDR3 has 13 amino acids. Germline-derived CDR1 and CDR2 are SGHNT and YYREEE (reference sequence). CDR3 residues: CASSLGGDTPLHF. DNA for the CDR3: TGTGCCAGCAGCCTTGGTGGGGACACTCCCCTCCACTTT. Full variable domain (remainder filled in from reference TRBV5-4 and TRBJ1-6): ETGVTQSPTHLIKTRGQQVTLRCSSQSGHNTVSWYQQALGQGPQFIFQYYREEENGRGNFPPRFSGLQFPNYSSELNVNALELDDSALYLCASSLGGDTPLHFGNGTRLTVT.

The gene calls are TRBV28 and TRBJ1-2, with D possibly matching TRBD1 (5 bases). The CDR3 spans 18 residues. Trimming removed 2 bases from V and 2 bases from J, with 21 bases in between. CDR1 and CDR2 (germline): MDHEN, SYDVKM. CDR3 residues: CASSLNGGRSAYNYGYTF. CDR3 bases: TGTGCCAGCAGTTTAAATGGGGGGAGATCCGCCTACAACTATGGCTACACCTTC.

The rearrangement joins TRBV7-2 to TRBJ1-1; unclear D gene. The V end lost 3 bases, the J end lost 5 bases, and 7 bases lay between the germline ends. Per germline, CDR1 SGHTA and CDR2 FQGNSA. This CDR3 is built from 12 residues. The CDR3 is CASSLRETEAFF. Written as DNA, the CDR3 is TGTGCCAGCAGCTTGCGAGAGACTGAAGCTTTCTTT.

The V gene is TRBV7-2, the J gene TRBJ1-2; 7 nucleotides line up with TRBD1. The length of the CDR3 is 14 residues. Germline V gives CDR1 SGHTA, CDR2 FQGNSA. The V segment lost 5 bases and the J segment 4 bases; nucleotides outside the gene matches: 7. The CDR3 reads CASSPPGQAYGYTF. CDR3 bases: TGTGCCAGCAGCCCACCTGGACAGGCCTATGGCTACACCTTC.

The chain combines TRBV27 with TRBJ1-2; 11 nucleotides match TRBD1. With V trimmed by 1 base and J by 8 bases, 12 bases remained unmatched. Looked up from germline, CDR1 is MNHEY and CDR2 is SMNVEV (reference sequence). This CDR3 is 17 amino acids long. CDR3 residues: CASSLLGGTGGSGGYTF. The CDR3 region has the DNA TGTGCCAGCAGTTTATTAGGGGGGACAGGGGGGAGCGGCGGCTACACCTTC.

The chain recombines TRBV7-2 with TRBJ2-7; the D gene is possibly TRBD2 (7 bases). Trimming cost V 4 bases and J 5 bases, with 12 bases left between them. There are 13 residues in the CDR3. Germline CDR1 is SGHTA and CDR2 is FQGNSA. The CDR3 DNA follows: TGTGCCAGCAGCTCTAGGGGGGGCGACGAGCAGTACTTC. It yields the protein CASSSRGGDEQYF.

This clone was seen a few times. The chain carries TRBV6-5 and TRBJ2-1, with D perhaps matching TRBD1 (6 bases). Trimming shortened V by 11 bases and J by 3 bases, and 11 bases separated the two germline ends. This CDR3 has 12 amino acids. Germline V gives CDR1 MNHEY, CDR2 SVGAGI. The CDR3 protein is CAAGEYYNEQFF. The CDR3 DNA follows: TGTGCCGCAGGGGAATACTACAATGAGCAGTTCTTC.

This clone was counted between two and nine times. V and J are TRBV7-2 and TRBJ2-1; 8 nucleotides match TRBD2. Trimming took 4 bases from V and 12 from J; bases not matched to a gene: 14. Per germline, CDR1 SGHTA and CDR2 FQGNSA. The CDR3 covers 15 residues. CDR3 nucleotide sequence: TGTGCCAGCAGCTCAAGGACTAGCCTCTCGAGGGGGCAGTTCTTC. Translating it yields CASSSRTSLSRGQFF.

The V gene is TRBV7-2, the J gene TRBJ2-1; tentatively, D is TRBD1 (5 bases). Germline V CDR1 and CDR2: SGHTA, FQGNSA. The V end lost 1 base, the J end lost 6 bases, and 13 bases lay between the germline ends. The CDR3 has 15 amino acids. The CDR3 here is CASSLDTGRVNEQFF. CDR3 in DNA: TGTGCCAGCAGCTTAGACACAGGAAGGGTCAATGAGCAGTTCTTC.

The chain recombines TRBV15 with TRBJ1-5, with 10 bases that match TRBD1. CDR1 and CDR2 from the germline V gene are LNHNV and YYDKDF (reference sequence). CDR3 size: 14 residues. The V gene end was trimmed by 4 bases and the J gene end by 9 bases; junction bases not matched to a gene: 6. The CDR3 sequence: CATSTDRGTRPQHF. CDR3 DNA sequence: TGTGCCACCAGCACGGACAGGGGGACCCGGCCCCAGCATTTT.

The chain carries TRBV10-3 and TRBJ2-6; the D is unclear. With 2 bases removed from V and 2 bases from J, the gap between germline ends came to 10 bases. The CDR3 runs 16 residues. The V gene's germline CDR1 is ENHRY and CDR2 SYGVKD. This CDR3 is CAISEKMSAGANVLTF. The CDR3 DNA reads TGTGCCATCAGTGAGAAGATGTCGGCTGGGGCCAACGTCCTGACTTTC.

This chain connects TRBV6-5 to TRBJ1-6; possibly TRBD1 for D (5 bases). Trimming left V 2 bases short and J 9 bases short, with 11 bases between. Germline values: CDR1 MNHEY, CDR2 SVGAGI. The CDR3 consists of 14 residues. The CDR3 here is CASSYQGMGSPLHF. The CDR3, as DNA: TGTGCCAGCAGTTACCAGGGTATGGGTTCACCCCTCCACTTT.

The rearrangement uses TRBV7-9 and TRBJ2-7; 10 bases fit TRBD1. The CDR3 extends over 14 amino acids. Germline V lookup: CDR1 SEHNR, CDR2 FQNEAQ (reference sequence). V trimming: 4 bases; J trimming: 2 bases; junction bases outside the gene matches: 2. The CDR3 bases are TGTGCCAGCAGCTCGGGGACAGGGGCCTACGAGCAGTACTTC. The encoded protein is CASSSGTGAYEQYF.

This clone has a handful of counts. The rearrangement uses TRBV6-6 and TRBJ2-1; no clear D gene. The length of the CDR3 is 13 residues. Germline CDR1 and CDR2: MNHNY and SVGAGI (reference sequence). Between the trimmed V and J ends, which lost 8 bases and 0 bases, there was a span of 8 bases. The CDR3 DNA reads as TGTGCCAGCCGTCCTTTCTCCTACAATGAGCAGTTCTTC. Its protein is CASRPFSYNEQFF.

The chain uses TRBV28 and TRBJ2-7, with D maybe TRBD1 (6 bases). CDR1 MDHEN and CDR2 SYDVKM come from the germline V gene. The CDR3 consists of 13 residues. Trimming took 6 bases from V and 4 from J, leaving 13 bases between them. This CDR3 reads CASSPDRLYEQYF. In DNA form, the CDR3 reads TGTGCCAGCAGCCCCGACAGGTTATACGAGCAGTACTTC.

This clone was counted between two and nine times. The rearrangement uses TRBV10-3 and TRBJ1-4; D not certain. The CDR3 is made up of 13 amino acids. Germline CDR1 reads ENHRY; CDR2 reads SYGVKD. Between the trimmed V and J ends, which lost 4 bases and 8 bases, there was a span of 11 bases. CDR3 nucleotide sequence: TGTGCCATCAGTGGAGACATCGGCGAAAAACTGTTTTTT. Its translation: CAISGDIGEKLFF.

This clone was found a few times. V is TRBV25-1 and J is TRBJ2-1; D is unclear. CDR1 is MGHDK and CDR2 is SYGVNS in the germline V gene. With 4 bases removed from V and 10 bases from J, the gap between germline ends came to 20 bases. This CDR3 comprises 15 residues. The CDR3 spells CASSAAQTITREQFF. In nucleotides, the CDR3 is TGTGCCAGCAGTGCCGCCCAAACCATAACCAGGGAGCAGTTCTTC. The complete variable domain, with remaining parts taken from reference TRBV25-1 and TRBJ2-1, reads EADIYQTPRYLVIGTGKKITLECSQTMGHDKMYWYQQDPGMELHLIHYSYGVNSTEKGDLSSESTVSRIRTEHFPLTLESARPSHTSQYLCASSAAQTITREQFFGPGTRLTVL.

The chain carries TRBV28 and TRBJ1-5; D might be TRBD1 (5 bases). V was cut by 5 bases and J by 5 bases, with 16 bases left in between. CDR3 length: 15 amino acids. Germline V CDR1 and CDR2: MDHEN, SYDVKM. In nucleotides, the CDR3 is TGTGCCAGCAGTCCGCAGGCAGGGCAAGATCAGCCCCAGCATTTT. It is translated as CASSPQAGQDQPQHF.